This TCR beta chain was documented in a study of tumor-infiltrating lymphocytes in primary liver carcinoma. Whole-study context: These patients were men and women whose ages were 30 to 69 years.

The input was approximately 500 ng total RNA; TCR beta cDNA was made from it with a constant-region primer. Slightly modified ARM-PCR with three nested multiplex PCR rounds yielded TCR beta libraries. In the first two PCR rounds, TRBV1-TRBV30 forward primers were paired with a C-beta reverse primer, and each round lasted roughly 9 cycles. TCRdb fed the multiplex PCR reads into MiXCR, producing one record per CDR3 protein. The table shows fewer than 80,000 distinct CDR3 sequences, with under 75% occurring only once. Joint extraction of RNA and DNA used about 17-31 mg of bulk tissue that was unsorted. The CDR3 sequence is 19 residues long. V lost 3 bases and J lost 9; bases outside the gene matches: 22. Germline V CDR1 and CDR2: MDHEN, SYDVKM.

The V gene is TRBV28, the J gene TRBJ2-3; 9 bases map to TRBD2. The origin of this receptor is a middle-aged man with primary liver carcinoma and hepatitis B virus infection. Sequencing used tumor-adjacent normal liver tissue. The CDR3 sequence is CASSLGLRLAVFSTETQYF. In DNA, the CDR3 is TGTGCCAGCAGTTTGGGGCTGAGACTAGCGGTTTTTAGCACTGAAACGCAGTATTTT.